This T cell receptor (beta chain) was obtained from a study of CD8 T cells in Susac syndrome. CDR3 length equals 14 residues. V shed 3 bases and J shed 0 bases, with 6 bases lying between them. The germline V gene encodes CDR1 LNHDA and CDR2 SQIVND (reference sequence). This clonotype appeared a few times. RNA amounts of roughly 0.5 to 1 ug underwent reverse transcription with random hexamers. TCRdb redid the calling of the immunoSEQ multiplex PCR reads with MiXCR, one entry per CDR3 protein. The sample contains about 210,000 distinct CDR3 sequences, about 93% of which appear only once. The specimen sequenced was CD4+ T cells from PBMCs. This TCR was sampled from a human donor in good health. The chain links TRBV19 to TRBJ1-5; no reliable D call. The CDR3 reads CASSIGGSNQPQHF. In DNA, the CDR3 is TGTGCCAGTAGTATCGGCGGTAGCAATCAGCCCCAGCATTTT.